This is a list of T cell receptor beta chains from one sample in a study of breast tumors, draining lymph nodes, adjacent tissues. Each CDR3 protein is one row after TCRdb ran MiXCR on the multiplex PCR reads. Here the sample spans about 12,000 distinct CDR3 sequences, around 70% being singletons. Sequenced input: tumor-adjacent breast tissue. The source is a female donor with breast cancer. Some clones in this sample may be carry-over from other donors' samples. Both conserved end residues are part of each CDR3. The D gene is left open where the match is weak. Expanded clones are given a class, and other clones once, few, many or no size at all.

>TRBJ1-1|TRBD1|few|TRBV19
TGTGCCAGTAGTTTCGACAGGGACACTGAAGCTTTCTTT
CASSFDRDTEAFF
>TRBJ2-7|TRBD2|medium-sized|TRBV15
TGTGCCACCAGCAGTGAGGGCGGGAGGAGCGGCGAGCAGTACTTC
CATSSEGGRSGEQYF
>TRBJ2-1|-|medium-sized|TRBV7-3
TGTGCCAGCAGCTGGGATCTCGGGAGTTCCCACAATGAGCAGTTCTTC
CASSWDLGSSHNEQFF
>TRBJ2-7|-|-|TRBV20-1
TGCAGTGCTGCACCCCTAGGAAACTACGAGCAGTACTTC
CSAAPLGNYEQYF
>TRBJ2-3|-|-|TRBV11-2
TGTGCCAGCAGCACTAGAGAGGGAGCGACAGATACGCAGTATTTT
CASSTREGATDTQYF
>TRBJ1-4|-|-|TRBV29-1
TGCAGCGTTGCCGGCCTCGAAAAACTGTTTTTT
CSVAGLEKLFF
>TRBJ2-5|-|-|TRBV20-1
TGCAGTGCTAGTGGGGAGCTCTGGGGGACCCAGTACTTC
CSASGELWGTQYF
>TRBJ2-3|TRBD2|-|TRBV6-5
TGTGCCAGCACCCAAAGCGGGAGAGGGAGCACAGATACGCAGTATTTT
CASTQSGRGSTDTQYF
>TRBJ1-5|-|-|TRBV5-1
TGCGCCAGCAGACCGACAGATAGCAATCAGCCCCAGCATTTT
CASRPTDSNQPQHF
>TRBJ2-3|-|many|TRBV12-3/TRBV12-4
TGTGCCAGCAGTTTAATGCGGGGTTTTGGCACAGATACGCAGTATTTT
CASSLMRGFGTDTQYF
>TRBJ1-2|TRBD1|-|TRBV20-1
TGCAGTGCCATATCTCGGACAGGCAACTATGGCTACACCTTC
CSAISRTGNYGYTF
>TRBJ2-2|-|-|TRBV18
TGTGCCAGCGGGCAGGGCGGGCCCGCGAACACCGGGGAGCTGTTTTTT
CASGQGGPANTGELFF
>TRBJ2-7|TRBD2|-|TRBV11-3
TGTGCCAGCAGGGTTATAGCGGGAGACTCCTACGAGCAGTACTTC
CASRVIAGDSYEQYF
>TRBJ1-2|-|-|TRBV6-6
TGTGCCAGCAGTTACTCGATGTATGGCTACACCTTC
CASSYSMYGYTF
>TRBJ1-5|-|-|TRBV2
TGTGCCAGCAGCGACAGGCCCAATCAGCCCCAGCATTTT
CASSDRPNQPQHF
>TRBJ2-1|-|-|TRBV20-1
TGCAGTGCTAGAGATCGGGGTCGTCTGTACAATGAGCAGTTCTTC
CSARDRGRLYNEQFF
>TRBJ1-6|-|once|TRBV5-5
TGTGCCAGCAGCTTAGACTGGAGCTCCTATAATTCACCCCTCCACTTT
CASSLDWSSYNSPLHF
>TRBJ2-1|-|many|TRBV6-5
TGTGCCAGCAGTCTCCGGGCAAATGCCTACAATGAGCAGTTCTTC
CASSLRANAYNEQFF
>TRBJ2-1|TRBD2|-|TRBV7-9
TGTGCCAGCAGCTTGGGAGGGGTAGTCTACAATGAGCAGTTCTTC
CASSLGGVVYNEQFF
>TRBJ1-6|-|-|TRBV7-2
TGTGCCAGCAGCCTCTCTCAGGGGTATAATTCACCCCTCCACTTT
CASSLSQGYNSPLHF
>TRBJ2-1|-|-|TRBV5-4
TGTGCCAGCAGCTATGAGGGGGATGAGCAGTTCTTC
CASSYEGDEQFF
>TRBJ2-3|-|-|TRBV19
TGTGCCAGTAGTCTTCTGCCTGGCACAGATACGCAGTATTTT
CASSLLPGTDTQYF
>TRBJ2-7|TRBD2|-|TRBV20-1
TGCAGTGCTACTAGCGGGAGTATACACGAGCAGTACTTC
CSATSGSIHEQYF
>TRBJ2-5|TRBD1|many|TRBV12-5
TGTGCTAGTGGTTCGGACAGGTCAGAGACCCAGTACTTC
CASGSDRSETQYF
>TRBJ2-1|TRBD2|-|TRBV11-2
TGTGCCAGCAGCTCGGGACTAGCTGCTGGGCTAAATGAGCAGTTCTTC
CASSSGLAAGLNEQFF
>TRBJ2-7|-|-|TRBV6-5
TGTGCCAGCAGTACAACAGGTTACTACGAGCAGTACTTC
CASSTTGYYEQYF
>TRBJ1-2|-|-|TRBV20-1
TGCAGTGCTAGAGGTGATGGGATTGGCTACACCTTC
CSARGDGIGYTF
>TRBJ2-5|-|-|TRBV9
TGTGCCAGCAGCGTAGATGGTAGCCAAGAGACCCAGTACTTC
CASSVDGSQETQYF
>TRBJ1-5|-|-|TRBV10-1
TGCGCCAGCAGTGAGTCGGGGAATCAGCCCCAGCATTTT
CASSESGNQPQHF
>TRBJ2-5|-|-|TRBV27
TGTGCCAGCAGTTTTTTTGAAAGGGGCCAAGAGACCCAGTACTTC
CASSFFERGQETQYF
>TRBJ1-5|TRBD1|-|TRBV7-3
TGTGCCAGCAGCGAGCGACAGGGGGAGAATCAGCCCCAGCATTTT
CASSERQGENQPQHF
>TRBJ2-7|-|-|TRBV7-2
TGTGCCAGCAGCTTAGCTACAGGGAGCTCCTACGAGCAGTACTTC
CASSLATGSSYEQYF
>TRBJ2-7|-|-|TRBV5-5
TGTGCCAGCAGCTTGGATTATGGGCAGACCTACGAGCAGTACTTC
CASSLDYGQTYEQYF
>TRBJ2-2|TRBD2|medium-sized|TRBV2
TGTGCCAGCACTCGGACTAGCGGGGGGATTAACACCGGGGAGCTGTTTTTT
CASTRTSGGINTGELFF
>TRBJ2-7|TRBD1|-|TRBV5-1
TGCGCCAGCAGCTTGGCCGGGACAGGGGTGGCTGTCTACGAGCAGTACTTC
CASSLAGTGVAVYEQYF
>TRBJ2-1|TRBD2|medium-sized|TRBV2
TGTGCCAGCAAGGCCCTAGCGGGAGTGGGCAATGAGCAGTTCTTC
CASKALAGVGNEQFF
>TRBJ2-2|-|many|TRBV7-2
TGTGCCAGCAGCTGGACAAGTTCCGGGGAGCTGTTTTTT
CASSWTSSGELFF
>TRBJ1-5|-|-|TRBV2
TGTGCCAGCAGTGTAGGGCAGCTTAGCAATCAGCCCCAGCATTTT
CASSVGQLSNQPQHF
>TRBJ2-7|-|-|TRBV27
TGTGCCAGCAGTTACCGGGACAACTCCTACGAGCAGTACTTC
CASSYRDNSYEQYF
>TRBJ2-7|TRBD2|-|TRBV20-1
TGCAGTGCCAGCAGCCCTAGCGGGAGCCCCTACGAGCAGTACTTC
CSASSPSGSPYEQYF
>TRBJ1-1|-|few|TRBV6-1
TGTGCCAGCAGGGAGCGGGGGTACACTGAAGCTTTCTTT
CASRERGYTEAFF
>TRBJ2-7|-|-|TRBV3-1
TGTGCCAGCAGCCAAGAGCCCCACCCACGCACCTACGAGCAGTACTTC
CASSQEPHPRTYEQYF
>TRBJ2-5|-|medium-sized|TRBV20-1
TGCAGTGCTAGAGATGATACGGAGACCCAGTACTTC
CSARDDTETQYF
>TRBJ1-5|-|once|TRBV3-2
TGTGCCAGCAGCCACGGTCTCAGGGATCGGCAGCCCCAGCATTTT
CASSHGLRDRQPQHF
>TRBJ2-1|-|-|TRBV24-1
TGTGCCACCAGTGGGGGGAGTGACTCCTACAATGAGCAGTTCTTC
CATSGGSDSYNEQFF
>TRBJ2-1|TRBD2|-|TRBV20-1
TGCAGTGCTAGATCGAGCGGGAGCGCCTACAATGAGCAGTTCTTC
CSARSSGSAYNEQFF
>TRBJ2-7|-|many|TRBV7-2
TGTGCCAGCAGCTTAAATGCGGGCCACTACGAGCAGTACTTC
CASSLNAGHYEQYF
>TRBJ2-3|TRBD2|-|TRBV20-1
TGCAGTGCTAGGGGAAGCGGGAACACAGATACGCAGTATTTT
CSARGSGNTDTQYF
>TRBJ1-2|-|-|TRBV20-1
TGCAGTGCTAGAGATTCTCTGGGCTATGGCTACACCTTC
CSARDSLGYGYTF